This TCR beta chain came from a study of T cell repertoires in cytomegalovirus infection. Germline CDR1 reads SNHLY; CDR2 reads FYNNEI. This CDR3 is 17 amino acids long. J gave up 0 bases and V 2 bases, and 9 bases lay outside the gene matches. In the case of this clonotype: Its antigen is undetermined.

TCRdb recomputed calls from the reads with MiXCR, one row per CDR3 protein. This table has under 300,000 distinct CDR3 sequences, roughly a fifth appearing once. This receptor was taken from a human donor in good health (CMV status not recorded). Some clones in this sample may be carry-over from other donors' samples. The sequences come from cultured PBMCs, collected from culture after CMV antigen stimulation. The chain employs TRBV2 and TRBJ1-1; 7 positions match TRBD1. CDR3 in amino acids: CASSELGTDRMNTEAFF. The CDR3 DNA follows: TGTGCCAGCAGTGAACTAGGGACAGATAGGATGAACACTGAAGCTTTCTTT.